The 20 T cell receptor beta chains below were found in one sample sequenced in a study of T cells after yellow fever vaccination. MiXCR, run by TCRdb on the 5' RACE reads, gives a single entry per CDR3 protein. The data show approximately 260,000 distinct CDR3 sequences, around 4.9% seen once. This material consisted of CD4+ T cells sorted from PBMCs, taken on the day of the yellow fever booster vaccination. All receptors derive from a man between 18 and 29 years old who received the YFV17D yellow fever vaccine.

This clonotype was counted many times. The CDR3 DNA reads TGTGCCAGCAGCGGAGGACAGGGGATTCACGAGCAGTACGTC. It codes for CASSGGQGIHEQYV. This rearrangement joins TRBV28 to TRBJ2-7; 9 bases are shared with TRBD1. From germline, CDR1 is MDHEN and CDR2 SYDVKM. The CDR3 extends over 14 amino acids. The V and J ends lost 6 bases and 5 bases, in that order; junction bases with no gene match: 8.

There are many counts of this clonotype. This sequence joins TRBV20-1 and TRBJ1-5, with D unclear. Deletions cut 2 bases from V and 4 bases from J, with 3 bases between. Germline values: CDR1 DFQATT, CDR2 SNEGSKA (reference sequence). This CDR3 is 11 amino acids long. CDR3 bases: TGCAGTGCTAGAATGAATCAGCCCCAGCATTTT. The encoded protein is CSARMNQPQHF.

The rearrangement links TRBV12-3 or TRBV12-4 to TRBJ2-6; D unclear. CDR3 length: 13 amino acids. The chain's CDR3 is CATQLSGANVLTF. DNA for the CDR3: TGTGCTACTCAGTTGTCTGGGGCCAACGTCCTGACTTTC.

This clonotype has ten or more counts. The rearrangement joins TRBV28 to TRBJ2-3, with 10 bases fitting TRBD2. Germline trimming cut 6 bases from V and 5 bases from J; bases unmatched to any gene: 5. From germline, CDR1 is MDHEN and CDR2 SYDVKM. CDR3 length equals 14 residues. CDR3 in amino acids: CASREAGGQDTQYF. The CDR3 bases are TGTGCCAGCAGAGAAGCGGGGGGGCAAGATACGCAGTATTTT.

CDR3 in DNA: TGTGCCGCCAGGGGCCAGGGGACAGATACGCAGTATTTT. It yields the protein CAARGQGTDTQYF. This sequence joins TRBV6-2 or TRBV6-3 and TRBJ2-3, with a possible D match to TRBD1 (6 bases). This CDR3 has 13 residues. Germline V gene sequence: CDR1 MNHEY, CDR2 SVGEGT. The germline V and J ends were trimmed by 11 bases and 3 bases, with 15 bases remaining between them.

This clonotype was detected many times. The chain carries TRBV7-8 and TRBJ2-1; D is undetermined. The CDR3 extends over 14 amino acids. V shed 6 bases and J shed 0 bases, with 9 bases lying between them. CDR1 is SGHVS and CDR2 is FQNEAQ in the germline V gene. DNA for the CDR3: TGTGCCAGCAGGAATCGTGTCTCCTACAATGAGCAGTTCTTC. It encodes CASRNRVSYNEQFF.

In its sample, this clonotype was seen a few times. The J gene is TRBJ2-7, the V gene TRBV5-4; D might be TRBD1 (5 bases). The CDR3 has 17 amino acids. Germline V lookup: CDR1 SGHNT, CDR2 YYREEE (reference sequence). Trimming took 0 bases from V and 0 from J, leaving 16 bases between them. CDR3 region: CASSLGQNKRSSYEQYF. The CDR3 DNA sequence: TGTGCCAGCAGCTTGGGACAGAATAAGAGGAGCTCCTACGAGCAGTACTTC.

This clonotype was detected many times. The CDR3 region is CASSFCGGMGNQPQHF. CDR3 nucleotide sequence: TGTGCCAGCAGCTTCTGTGGGGGGATGGGCAATCAGCCCCAGCATTTT. The chain couples TRBV11-2 to TRBJ1-5; possible D gene TRBD1, 5 bases. Germline assignment: CDR1 SGHAT and CDR2 FQNNGV. CDR3 length: 16 residues. Trimming took off 3 bases at V and 2 bases at J, with 14 bases between the two ends.

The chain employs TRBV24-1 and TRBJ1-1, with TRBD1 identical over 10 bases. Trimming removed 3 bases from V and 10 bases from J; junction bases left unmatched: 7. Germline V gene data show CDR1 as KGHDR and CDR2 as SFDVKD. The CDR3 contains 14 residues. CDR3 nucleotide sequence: TGTGCCACCAGTGATCCTGCCCGGGACAGGGGAGCTTTCTTT. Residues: CATSDPARDRGAFF.

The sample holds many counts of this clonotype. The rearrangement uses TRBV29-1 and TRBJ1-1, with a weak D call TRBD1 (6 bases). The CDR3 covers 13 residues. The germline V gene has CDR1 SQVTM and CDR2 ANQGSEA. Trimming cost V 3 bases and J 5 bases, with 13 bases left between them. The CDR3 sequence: CSVDRGQGTEAFF. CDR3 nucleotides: TGCAGCGTTGACCGGGGGCAGGGTACTGAAGCTTTCTTT. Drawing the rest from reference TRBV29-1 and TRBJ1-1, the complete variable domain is SAVISQKPSRDICQRGTSLTIQCQVDSQVTMMFWYRQQPGQSLTLIATANQGSEATYESGFVIDKFPISRPNLTFSTLTVSNMSPEDSSIYLCSVDRGQGTEAFFGQGTRLTVV.

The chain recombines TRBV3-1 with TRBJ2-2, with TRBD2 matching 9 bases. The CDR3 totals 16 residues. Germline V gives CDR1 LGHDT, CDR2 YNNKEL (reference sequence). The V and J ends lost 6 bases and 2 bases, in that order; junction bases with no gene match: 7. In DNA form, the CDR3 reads TGTGCCAGCAGTCCATTAGCGGGGGTAAACACCGGGGAGCTGTTTTTT. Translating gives CASSPLAGVNTGELFF.

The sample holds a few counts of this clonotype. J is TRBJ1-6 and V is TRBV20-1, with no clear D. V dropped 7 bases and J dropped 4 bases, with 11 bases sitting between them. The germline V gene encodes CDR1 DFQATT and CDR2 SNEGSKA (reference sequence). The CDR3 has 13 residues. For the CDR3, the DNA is TGCAGTGTCCGGACGGATTATAATTCACCCCTCCACTTT. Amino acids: CSVRTDYNSPLHF.

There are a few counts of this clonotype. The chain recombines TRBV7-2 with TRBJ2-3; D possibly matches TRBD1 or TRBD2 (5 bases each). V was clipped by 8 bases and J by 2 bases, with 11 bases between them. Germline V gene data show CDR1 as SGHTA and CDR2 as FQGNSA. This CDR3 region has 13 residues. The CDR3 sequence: CASEGWNTDTQYF. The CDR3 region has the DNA TGTGCCAGCGAGGGGTGGAACACAGATACGCAGTATTTT.

The CDR3 DNA sequence: TGCGCCAGCAGCAAAGGGAGGGTAGGAGAGACCCAGTACTTC. This translates into CASSKGRVGETQYF. The J gene is TRBJ2-5, the V gene TRBV5-1, with 7 nucleotides matching TRBD2. The CDR3 contains 14 residues. The V gene's germline CDR1 is SGHRS and CDR2 YFSETQ. Germline trimming cut 4 bases from V and 4 bases from J; bases unmatched to any gene: 7.

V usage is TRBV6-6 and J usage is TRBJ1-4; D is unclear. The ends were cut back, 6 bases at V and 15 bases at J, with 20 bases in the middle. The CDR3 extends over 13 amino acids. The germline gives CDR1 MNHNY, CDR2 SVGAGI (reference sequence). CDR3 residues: CASRPDGRGLMFF. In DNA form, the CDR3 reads TGTGCCAGCAGACCGGACGGACGTGGGTTAATGTTTTTT.

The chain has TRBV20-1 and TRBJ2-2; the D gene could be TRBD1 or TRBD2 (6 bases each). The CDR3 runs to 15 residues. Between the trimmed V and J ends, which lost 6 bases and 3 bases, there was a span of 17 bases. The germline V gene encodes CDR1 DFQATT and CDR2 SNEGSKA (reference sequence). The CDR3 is CSAYPGEGDTGELFF. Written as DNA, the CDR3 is TGCAGTGCGTATCCGGGAGAGGGGGACACCGGGGAGCTGTTTTTT.

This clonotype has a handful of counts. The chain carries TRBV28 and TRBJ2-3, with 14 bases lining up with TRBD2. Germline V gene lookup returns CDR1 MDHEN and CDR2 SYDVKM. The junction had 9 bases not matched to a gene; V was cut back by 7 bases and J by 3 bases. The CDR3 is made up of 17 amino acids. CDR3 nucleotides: TGTGCCAGCAAGACTAGCGGGGGGGCCTTAGGGACAGATACGCAGTATTTT. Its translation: CASKTSGGALGTDTQYF.

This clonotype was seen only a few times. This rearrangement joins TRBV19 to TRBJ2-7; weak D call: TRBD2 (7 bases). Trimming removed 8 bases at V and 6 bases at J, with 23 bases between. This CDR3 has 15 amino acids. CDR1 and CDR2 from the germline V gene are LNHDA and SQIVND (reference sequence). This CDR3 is CASQATGRGFREQYF. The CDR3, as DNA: TGTGCCAGTCAAGCTACAGGGAGGGGTTTTCGCGAGCAGTACTTC.

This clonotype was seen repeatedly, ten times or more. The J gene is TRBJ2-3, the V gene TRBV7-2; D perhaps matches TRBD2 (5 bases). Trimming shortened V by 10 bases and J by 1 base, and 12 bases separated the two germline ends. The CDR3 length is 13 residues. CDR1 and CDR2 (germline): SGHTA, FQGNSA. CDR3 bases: TGTGCCACCCGGGGTAGCGGCACAGATACGCAGTATTTT. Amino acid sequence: CATRGSGTDTQYF. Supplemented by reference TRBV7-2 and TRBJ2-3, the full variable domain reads GAGVSQSPSNKVTEKGKDVELRCDPISGHTALYWYRQSLGQGLEFLIYFQGNSAPDKSGLPSDRFSAERTGGSVSTLTIQRTQQEDSAVYLCATRGSGTDTQYFGPGTRLTVL.

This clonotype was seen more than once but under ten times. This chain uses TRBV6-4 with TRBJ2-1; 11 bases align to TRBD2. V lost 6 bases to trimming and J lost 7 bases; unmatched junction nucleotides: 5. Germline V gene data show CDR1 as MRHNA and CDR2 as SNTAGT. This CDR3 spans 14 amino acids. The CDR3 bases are TGTGCCAGCAGCGCTAGCGGGGGGCGGAATGAGCAGTTCTTC. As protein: CASSASGGRNEQFF.